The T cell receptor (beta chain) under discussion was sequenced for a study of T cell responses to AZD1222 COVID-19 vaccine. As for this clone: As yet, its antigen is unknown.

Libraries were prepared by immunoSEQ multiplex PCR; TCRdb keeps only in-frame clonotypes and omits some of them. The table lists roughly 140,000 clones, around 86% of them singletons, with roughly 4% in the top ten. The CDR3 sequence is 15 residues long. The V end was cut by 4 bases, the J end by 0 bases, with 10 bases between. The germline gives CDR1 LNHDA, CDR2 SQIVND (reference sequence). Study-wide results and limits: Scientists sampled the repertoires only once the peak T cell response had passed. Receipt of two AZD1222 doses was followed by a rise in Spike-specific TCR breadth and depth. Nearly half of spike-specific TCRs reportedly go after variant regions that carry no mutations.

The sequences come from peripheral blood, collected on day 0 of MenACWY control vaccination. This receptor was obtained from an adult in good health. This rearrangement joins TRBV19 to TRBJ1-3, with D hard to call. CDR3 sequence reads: CASSRGLSSGNTIYF. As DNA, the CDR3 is TGTGCCAGTAGTAGAGGACTCTCCTCTGGAAACACCATATATTTT. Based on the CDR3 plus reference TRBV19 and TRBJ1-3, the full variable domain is DGGITQSPKYLFRKEGQNVTLSCEQNLNHDAMYWYRQDPGQGLRLIYYSQIVNDFQKGDIAEGYSVSREKKESFPLTVTSAQKNPTAFYLCASSRGLSSGNTIYFGEGSWLTVV.